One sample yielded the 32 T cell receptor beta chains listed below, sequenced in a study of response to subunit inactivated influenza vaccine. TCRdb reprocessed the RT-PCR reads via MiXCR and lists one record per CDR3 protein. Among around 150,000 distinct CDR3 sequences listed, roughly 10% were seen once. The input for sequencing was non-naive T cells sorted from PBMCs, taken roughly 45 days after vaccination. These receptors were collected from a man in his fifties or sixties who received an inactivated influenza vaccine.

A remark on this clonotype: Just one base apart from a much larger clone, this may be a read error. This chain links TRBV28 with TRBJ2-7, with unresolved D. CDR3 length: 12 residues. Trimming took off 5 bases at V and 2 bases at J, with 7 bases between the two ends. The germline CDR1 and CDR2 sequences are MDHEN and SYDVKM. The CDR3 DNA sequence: TGTGCCAGCAGTGGGCCAGCCTACGAGCAGTACTTC. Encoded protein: CASSGPAYEQYF. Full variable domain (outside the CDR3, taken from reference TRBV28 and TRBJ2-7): DVKVTQSSRYLVKRTGEKVFLECVQDMDHENMFWYRQDPGLGLRLIYFSYDVKMKEKGDIPEGYSVSREKKERFSLILESASTNQTSMYLCASSGPAYEQYFGPGTRLTVT.

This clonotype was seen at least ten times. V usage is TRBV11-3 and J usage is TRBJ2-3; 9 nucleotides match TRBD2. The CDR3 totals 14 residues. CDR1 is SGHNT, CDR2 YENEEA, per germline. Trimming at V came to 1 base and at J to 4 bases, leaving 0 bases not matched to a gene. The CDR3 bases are TGTGCCAGCAGCTTAGGACTAGCGGCAGATACGCAGTATTTT. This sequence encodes CASSLGLAADTQYF.

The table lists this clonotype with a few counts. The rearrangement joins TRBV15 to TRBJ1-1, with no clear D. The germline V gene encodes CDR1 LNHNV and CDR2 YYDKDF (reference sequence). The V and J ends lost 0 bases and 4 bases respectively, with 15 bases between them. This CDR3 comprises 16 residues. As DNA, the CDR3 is TGTGCCACCAGCAGAGAAACGGCGGCCAAGGGCACTGAAGCTTTCTTT. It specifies CATSRETAAKGTEAFF.

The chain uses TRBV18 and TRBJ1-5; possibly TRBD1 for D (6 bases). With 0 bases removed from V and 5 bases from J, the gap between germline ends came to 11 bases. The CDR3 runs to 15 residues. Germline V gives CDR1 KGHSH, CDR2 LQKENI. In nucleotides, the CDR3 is TGTGCCAGCTCACCACCTGGGACAAATTATCAGCCCCAGCATTTT. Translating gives CASSPPGTNYQPQHF.

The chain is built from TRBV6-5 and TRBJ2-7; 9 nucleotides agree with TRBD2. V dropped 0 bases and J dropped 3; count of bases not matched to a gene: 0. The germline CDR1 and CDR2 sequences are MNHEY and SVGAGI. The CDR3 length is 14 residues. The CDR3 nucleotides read TGTGCCAGCAGTTACTCGCGGGAGGGCTACGAGCAGTACTTC. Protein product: CASSYSREGYEQYF.

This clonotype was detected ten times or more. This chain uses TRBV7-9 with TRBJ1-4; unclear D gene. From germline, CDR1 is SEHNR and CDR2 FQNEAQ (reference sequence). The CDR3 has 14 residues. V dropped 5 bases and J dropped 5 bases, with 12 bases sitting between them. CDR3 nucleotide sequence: TGTGCCAGCAGCCTTCATGGCGAGAATGAAAAACTGTTTTTT. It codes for CASSLHGENEKLFF.

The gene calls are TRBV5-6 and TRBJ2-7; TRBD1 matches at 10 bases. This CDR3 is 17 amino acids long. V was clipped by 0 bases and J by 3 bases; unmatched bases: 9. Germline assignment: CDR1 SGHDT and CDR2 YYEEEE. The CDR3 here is CASSLGYPGQGIYEQYF. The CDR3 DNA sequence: TGTGCCAGCAGCTTGGGATACCCGGGACAGGGGATCTACGAGCAGTACTTC. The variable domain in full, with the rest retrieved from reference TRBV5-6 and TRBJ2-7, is DAGVTQSPTHLIKTRGQQVTLRCSPKSGHDTVSWYQQALGQGPQFIFQYYEEEERQRGNFPDRFSGHQFPNYSSELNVNALLLGDSALYLCASSLGYPGQGIYEQYFGPGTRLTVT.

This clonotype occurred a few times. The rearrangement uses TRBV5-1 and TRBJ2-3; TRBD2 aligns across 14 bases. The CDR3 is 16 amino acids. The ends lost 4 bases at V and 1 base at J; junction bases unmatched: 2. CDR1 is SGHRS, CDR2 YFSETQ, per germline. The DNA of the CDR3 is TGCGCCAGCAGCCTGACTAGCGGGGGGGGCACAGATACGCAGTATTTT. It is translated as CASSLTSGGGTDTQYF.

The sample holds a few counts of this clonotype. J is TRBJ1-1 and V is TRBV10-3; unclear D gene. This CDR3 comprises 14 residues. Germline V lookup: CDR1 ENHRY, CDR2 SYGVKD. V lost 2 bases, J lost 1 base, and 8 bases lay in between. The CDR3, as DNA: TGTGCCATCAGTGAGGAGAGAAAGAACACTGAAGCTTTCTTT. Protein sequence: CAISEERKNTEAFF.

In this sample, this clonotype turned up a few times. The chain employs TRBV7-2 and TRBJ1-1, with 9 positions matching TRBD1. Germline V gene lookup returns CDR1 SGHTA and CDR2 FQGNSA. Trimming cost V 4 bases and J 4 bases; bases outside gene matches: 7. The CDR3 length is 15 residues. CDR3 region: CASSYRWDRVTEAFF. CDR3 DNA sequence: TGTGCCAGCAGCTATAGGTGGGACAGGGTCACTGAAGCTTTCTTT.

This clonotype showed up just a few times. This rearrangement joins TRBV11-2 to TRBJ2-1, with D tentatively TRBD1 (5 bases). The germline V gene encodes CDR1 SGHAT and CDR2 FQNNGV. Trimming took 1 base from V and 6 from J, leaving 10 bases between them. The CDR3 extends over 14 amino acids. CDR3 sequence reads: CASSLVARGNEQFF. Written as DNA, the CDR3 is TGTGCCAGCAGCTTAGTGGCAAGGGGCAATGAGCAGTTCTTC. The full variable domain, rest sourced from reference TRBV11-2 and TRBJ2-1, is EAGVAQSPRYKIIEKRQSVAFWCNPISGHATLYWYQQILGQGPKLLIQFQNNGVVDDSQLPKDRFSAERLKGVDSTLKIQPAKLEDSAVYLCASSLVARGNEQFFGPGTRLTVL.

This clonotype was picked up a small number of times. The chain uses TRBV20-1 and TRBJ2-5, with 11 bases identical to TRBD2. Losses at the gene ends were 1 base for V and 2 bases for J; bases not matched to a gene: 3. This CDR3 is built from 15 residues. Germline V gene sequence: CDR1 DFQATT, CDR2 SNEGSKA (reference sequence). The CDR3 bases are TGCAGTGCTAGAGTAGGGACTAGCGGACAAGAGACCCAGTACTTC. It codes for CSARVGTSGQETQYF.

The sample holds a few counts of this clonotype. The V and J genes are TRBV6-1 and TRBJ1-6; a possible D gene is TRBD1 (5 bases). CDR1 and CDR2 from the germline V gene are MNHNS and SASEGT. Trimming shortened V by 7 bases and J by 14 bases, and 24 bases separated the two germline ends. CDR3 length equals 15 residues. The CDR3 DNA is TGTGCCAGCACCTCCACATCCAGTAAGGGGAATGCCCTCCACTTT. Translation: CASTSTSSKGNALHF.

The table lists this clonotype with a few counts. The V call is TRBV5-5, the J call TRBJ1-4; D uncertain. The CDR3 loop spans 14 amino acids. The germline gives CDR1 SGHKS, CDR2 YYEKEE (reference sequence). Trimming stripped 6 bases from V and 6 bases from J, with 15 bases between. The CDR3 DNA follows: TGTGCCAGCACACGGGTTGACGGGGATGAAAAACTGTTTTTT. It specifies CASTRVDGDEKLFF. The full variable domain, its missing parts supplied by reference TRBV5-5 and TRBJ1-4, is DAGVTQSPTHLIKTRGQQVTLRCSPISGHKSVSWYQQVLGQGPQFIFQYYEKEERGRGNFPDRFSARQFPNYSSELNVNALLLGDSALYLCASTRVDGDEKLFFGSGTQLSVL.

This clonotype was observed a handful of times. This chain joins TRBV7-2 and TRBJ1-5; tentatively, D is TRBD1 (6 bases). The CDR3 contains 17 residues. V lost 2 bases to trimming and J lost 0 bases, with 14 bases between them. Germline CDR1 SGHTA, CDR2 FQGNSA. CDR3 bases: TGTGCCAGCAGCTTATGGTCGGGGGGCTATAGCAATCAGCCCCAGCATTTT. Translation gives CASSLWSGGYSNQPQHF.

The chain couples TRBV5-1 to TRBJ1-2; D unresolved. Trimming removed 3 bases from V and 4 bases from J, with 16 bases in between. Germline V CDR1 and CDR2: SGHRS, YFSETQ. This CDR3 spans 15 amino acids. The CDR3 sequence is CASSSNDDITYGYTF. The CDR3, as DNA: TGCGCCAGCAGCTCCAATGATGACATTACCTATGGCTACACCTTC.

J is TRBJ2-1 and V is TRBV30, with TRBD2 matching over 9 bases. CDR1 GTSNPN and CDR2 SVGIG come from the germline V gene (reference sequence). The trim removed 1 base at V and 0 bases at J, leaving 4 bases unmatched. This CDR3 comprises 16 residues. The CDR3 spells CAWSGASGTSYNEQFF. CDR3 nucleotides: TGTGCCTGGAGTGGTGCTAGCGGGACCTCCTACAATGAGCAGTTCTTC.

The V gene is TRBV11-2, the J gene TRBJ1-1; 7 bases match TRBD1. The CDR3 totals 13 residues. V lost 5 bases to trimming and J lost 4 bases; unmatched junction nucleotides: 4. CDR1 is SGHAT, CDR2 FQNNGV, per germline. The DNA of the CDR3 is TGTGCCAGCAGCAACCAGGGGGGCACTGAAGCTTTCTTT. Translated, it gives CASSNQGGTEAFF. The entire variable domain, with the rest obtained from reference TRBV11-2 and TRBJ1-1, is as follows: EAGVAQSPRYKIIEKRQSVAFWCNPISGHATLYWYQQILGQGPKLLIQFQNNGVVDDSQLPKDRFSAERLKGVDSTLKIQPAKLEDSAVYLCASSNQGGTEAFFGQGTRLTVV.

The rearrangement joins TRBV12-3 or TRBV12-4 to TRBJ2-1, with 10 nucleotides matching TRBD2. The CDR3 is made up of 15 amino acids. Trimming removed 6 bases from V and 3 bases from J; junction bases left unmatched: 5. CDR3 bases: TGTGCCAGCAGCCCCTCTAGCGGGGGCTACAATGAGCAGTTCTTC. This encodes CASSPSSGGYNEQFF.

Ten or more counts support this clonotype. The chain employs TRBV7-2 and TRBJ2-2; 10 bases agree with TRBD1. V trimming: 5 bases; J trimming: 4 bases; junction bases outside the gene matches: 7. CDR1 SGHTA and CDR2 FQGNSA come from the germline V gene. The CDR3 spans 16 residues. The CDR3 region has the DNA TGTGCCAGCAGCCCCCGGGACAGGGGAAGCACCGGGGAGCTGTTTTTT. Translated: CASSPRDRGSTGELFF.

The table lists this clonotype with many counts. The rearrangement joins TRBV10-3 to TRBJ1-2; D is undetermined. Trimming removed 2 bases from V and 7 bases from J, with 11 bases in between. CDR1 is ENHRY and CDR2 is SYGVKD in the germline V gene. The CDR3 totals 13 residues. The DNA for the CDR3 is TGTGCCATCAGTGAGGGAGGGCCCTTTGGCTACACCTTC. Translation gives CAISEGGPFGYTF.

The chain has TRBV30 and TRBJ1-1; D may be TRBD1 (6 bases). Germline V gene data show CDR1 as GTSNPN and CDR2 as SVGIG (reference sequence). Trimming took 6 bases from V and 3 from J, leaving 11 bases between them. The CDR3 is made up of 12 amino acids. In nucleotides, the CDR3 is TGTGCCTGCAGGGGAGCGTACACTGAAGCTTTCTTT. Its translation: CACRGAYTEAFF.

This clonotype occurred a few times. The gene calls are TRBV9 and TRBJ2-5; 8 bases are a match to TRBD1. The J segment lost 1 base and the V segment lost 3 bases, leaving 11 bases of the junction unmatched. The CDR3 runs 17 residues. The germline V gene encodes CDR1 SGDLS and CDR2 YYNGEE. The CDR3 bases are TGTGCCAGCAGCGCAGGCCACCGACAGGGGTTCCAAGAGACCCAGTACTTC. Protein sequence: CASSAGHRQGFQETQYF. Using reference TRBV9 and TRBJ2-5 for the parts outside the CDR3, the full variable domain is DSGVTQTPKHLITATGQRVTLRCSPRSGDLSVYWYQQSLDQGLQFLIQYYNGEERAKGNILERFSAQQFPDLHSELNLSSLELGDSALYFCASSAGHRQGFQETQYFGPGTRLLVL.

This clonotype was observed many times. The CDR3 loop is CASSYSFLASRETQYF. Written as DNA, the CDR3 is TGTGCCAGCAGTTACAGTTTTCTAGCGTCTCGGGAGACCCAGTACTTC. The V gene is TRBV6-5, the J gene TRBJ2-5; maybe TRBD2 (6 bases). Germline V lookup: CDR1 MNHEY, CDR2 SVGAGI. V shed 2 bases and J shed 5 bases, with 18 bases lying between them. CDR3 length equals 16 residues.

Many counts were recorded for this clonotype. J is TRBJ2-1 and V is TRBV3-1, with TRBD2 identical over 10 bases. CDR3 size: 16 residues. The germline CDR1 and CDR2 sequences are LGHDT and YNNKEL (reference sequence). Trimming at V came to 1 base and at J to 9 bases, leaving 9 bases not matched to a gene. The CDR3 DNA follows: TGTGCCAGCAGCCAAGTCCGGACTAGCGGCTTAGGTGAGCAGTTCTTC. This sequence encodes CASSQVRTSGLGEQFF.

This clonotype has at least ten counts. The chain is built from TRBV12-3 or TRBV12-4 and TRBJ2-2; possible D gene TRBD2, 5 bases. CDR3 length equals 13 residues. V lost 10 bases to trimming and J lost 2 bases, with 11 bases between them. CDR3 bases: TGTGCCACCCGGACGGGAAACACCGGGGAGCTGTTTTTT. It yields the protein CATRTGNTGELFF.

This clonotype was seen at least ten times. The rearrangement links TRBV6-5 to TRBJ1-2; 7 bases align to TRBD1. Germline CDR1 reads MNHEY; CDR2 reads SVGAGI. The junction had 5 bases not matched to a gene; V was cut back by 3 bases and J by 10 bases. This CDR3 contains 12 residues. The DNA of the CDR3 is TGTGCCAGCAGTTATAAGACAGGGCACTACACCTTC. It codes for CASSYKTGHYTF.

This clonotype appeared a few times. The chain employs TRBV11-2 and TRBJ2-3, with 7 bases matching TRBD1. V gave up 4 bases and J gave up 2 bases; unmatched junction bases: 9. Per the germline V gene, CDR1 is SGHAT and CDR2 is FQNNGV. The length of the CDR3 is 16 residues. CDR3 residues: CASSSKLGQITDTQYF. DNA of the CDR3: TGTGCCAGCAGCTCCAAATTGGGACAGATCACAGATACGCAGTATTTT.

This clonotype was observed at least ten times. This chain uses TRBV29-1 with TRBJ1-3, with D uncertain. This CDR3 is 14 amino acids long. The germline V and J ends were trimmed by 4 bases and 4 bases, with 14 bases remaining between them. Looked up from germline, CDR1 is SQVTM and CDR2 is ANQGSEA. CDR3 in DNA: TGCAGCGTTGTTCGCTTGGTAGAAGGAAACACCATATATTTT. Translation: CSVVRLVEGNTIYF.

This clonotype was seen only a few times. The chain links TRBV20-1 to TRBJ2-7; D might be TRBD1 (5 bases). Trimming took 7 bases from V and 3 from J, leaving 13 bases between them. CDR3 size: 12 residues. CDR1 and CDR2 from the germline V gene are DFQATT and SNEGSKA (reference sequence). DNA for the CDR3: TGCAGTGTTCAGGGCCGCGTCTACGAGCAGTACTTC. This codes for CSVQGRVYEQYF.

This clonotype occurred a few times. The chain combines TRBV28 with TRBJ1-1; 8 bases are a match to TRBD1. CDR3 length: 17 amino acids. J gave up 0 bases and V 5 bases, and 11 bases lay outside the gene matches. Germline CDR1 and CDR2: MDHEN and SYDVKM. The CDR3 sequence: CASSLRTGWRVNTEAFF. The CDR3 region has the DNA TGTGCCAGCAGTCTCCGGACAGGGTGGCGGGTGAACACTGAAGCTTTCTTT. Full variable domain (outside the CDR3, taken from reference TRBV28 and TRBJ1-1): DVKVTQSSRYLVKRTGEKVFLECVQDMDHENMFWYRQDPGLGLRLIYFSYDVKMKEKGDIPEGYSVSREKKERFSLILESASTNQTSMYLCASSLRTGWRVNTEAFFGQGTRLTVV.

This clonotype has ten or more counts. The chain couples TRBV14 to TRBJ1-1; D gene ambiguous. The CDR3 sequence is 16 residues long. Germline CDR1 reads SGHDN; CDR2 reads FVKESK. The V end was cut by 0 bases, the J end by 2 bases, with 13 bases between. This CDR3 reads CASSQDLWGSNTEAFF. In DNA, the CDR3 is TGTGCCAGCAGCCAAGATCTTTGGGGATCTAACACTGAAGCTTTCTTT.